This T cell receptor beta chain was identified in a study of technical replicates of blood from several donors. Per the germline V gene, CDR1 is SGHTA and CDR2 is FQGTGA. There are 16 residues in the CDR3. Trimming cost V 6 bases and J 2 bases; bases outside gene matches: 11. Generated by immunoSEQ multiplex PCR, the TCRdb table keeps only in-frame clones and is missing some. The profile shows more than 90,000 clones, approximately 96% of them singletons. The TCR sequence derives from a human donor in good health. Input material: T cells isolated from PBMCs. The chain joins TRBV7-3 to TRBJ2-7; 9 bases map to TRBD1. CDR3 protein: CASRRTGTGFPYEQYF. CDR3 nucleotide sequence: TGTGCCAGCAGACGAACCGGGACAGGGTTTCCCTACGAGCAGTACTTC.